The present TCR beta chain was sequenced within a study of blood T cell repertoires in COVID-19. Whole-study context: Donors in the United States, Italy and Spain gave samples during acute or convalescent COVID-19. In each case, the material was cDNA or gDNA derived from T cells, B-cell-depleted T cells, or PBMCs.

The germline V gene has CDR1 ENHRY and CDR2 SYGVKD. V lost 10 bases and J 1 base, leaving 19 bases between the germline ends. The CDR3 extends over 15 amino acids. Per the authors' pipeline: It was from reference gene primer amplification that nucleated cell counts were estimated. Method: immunoSEQ multiplex PCR; TCRdb's copy keeps in-frame clones and lacks some. The D gene and trimming were derived from the DNA, and the V and J assignments and clone size from that table. The sample includes 250,000 to 300,000 clones, around 86% of them seen just once. Sequencing was performed on peripheral blood. The chain recombines TRBV10-3 with TRBJ1-1; D perhaps matches TRBD1 (6 bases). This clonotype was obtained from a man between 18 and 29 years old with active or convalescent COVID-19. The CDR3 here is CATGQPISANTEAFF. The CDR3 DNA sequence: TGTGCCACCGGACAGCCGATATCGGCGAACACTGAAGCTTTCTTT.